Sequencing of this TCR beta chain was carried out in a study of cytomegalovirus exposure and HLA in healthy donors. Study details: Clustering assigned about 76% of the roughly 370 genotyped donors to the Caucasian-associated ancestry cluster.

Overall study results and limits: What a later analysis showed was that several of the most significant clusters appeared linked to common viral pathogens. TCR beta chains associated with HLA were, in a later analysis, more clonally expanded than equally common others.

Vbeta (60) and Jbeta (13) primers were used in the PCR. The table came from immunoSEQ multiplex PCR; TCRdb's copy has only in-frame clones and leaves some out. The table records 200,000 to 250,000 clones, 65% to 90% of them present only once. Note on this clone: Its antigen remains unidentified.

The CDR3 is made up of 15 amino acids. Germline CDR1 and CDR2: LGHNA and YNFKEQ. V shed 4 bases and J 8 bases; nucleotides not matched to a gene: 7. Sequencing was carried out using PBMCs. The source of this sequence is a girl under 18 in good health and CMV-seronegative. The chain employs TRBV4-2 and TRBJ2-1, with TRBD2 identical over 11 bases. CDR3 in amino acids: CASSLFSGGAYEQFF. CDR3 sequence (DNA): TGTGCCAGCAGCCTGTTTAGCGGGGGGGCTTATGAGCAGTTCTTC.